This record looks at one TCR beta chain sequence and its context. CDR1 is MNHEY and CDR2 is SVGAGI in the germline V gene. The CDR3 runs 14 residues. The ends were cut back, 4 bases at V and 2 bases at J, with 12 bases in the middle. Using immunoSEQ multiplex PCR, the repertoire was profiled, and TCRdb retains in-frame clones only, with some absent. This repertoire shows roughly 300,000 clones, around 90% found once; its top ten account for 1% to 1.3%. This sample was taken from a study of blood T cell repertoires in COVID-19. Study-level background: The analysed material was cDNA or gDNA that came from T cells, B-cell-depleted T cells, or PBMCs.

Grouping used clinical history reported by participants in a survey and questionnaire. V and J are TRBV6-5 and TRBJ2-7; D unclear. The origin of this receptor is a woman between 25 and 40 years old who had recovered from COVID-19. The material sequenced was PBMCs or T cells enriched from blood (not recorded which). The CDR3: CASSSTVPAYEQYF. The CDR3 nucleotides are TGTGCCAGCAGTTCTACAGTTCCCGCCTACGAGCAGTACTTC.